This TCR beta chain stems from a study of shared clonotypes between healthy human individuals. Study in general: Every donor yielded three CD4 naive, three CD4 memory, two CD8 naive and one CD8 memory plate.

General study results and limits: Roughly 4.7% was the fraction of naive CD4 clonotypes found shared across a few donors. Sorted-subset sequencing, rarefaction showed, was incomplete despite large depth.

Unmatched junction bases numbered 12, after V lost 3 bases and J lost 4 bases. The CDR3 is 17 amino acids. Germline V gene lookup returns CDR1 LGHNA and CDR2 YSLEER. Sequencing used immunoSEQ multiplex PCR; TCRdb keeps in-frame clones, though not all of them. The sample lists over 750,000 clones, around 96% occurring once. This clone was seen just once. Its cognate antigen is unknown. Terminally differentiated effector memory CD45RA+ cells were left out of the naive CD8 fraction, which was CD45RO-negative and positively selected for CCR7. The chain is built from TRBV4-3 and TRBJ1-2; 9 nucleotides align to TRBD1. The receptor comes from a man younger than 40 in good health. The material sequenced was naive CD8+ T cells sorted from blood. The CDR3: CASSHARGQGDVYGYTF. DNA of the CDR3: TGCGCCAGCAGCCACGCCCGGGGACAGGGAGATGTCTATGGCTACACCTTC.